Listed here are 26 T cell receptor beta chains from one sample, sequenced in a study of cytomegalovirus exposure and HLA in healthy donors. The primer mix had 60 Vbeta and 13 Jbeta primers. Some clones are missing from TCRdb's copy, which holds only in-frame ones; the method was immunoSEQ multiplex PCR. The profile shows under 150,000 clones, around 77% of them singletons. Material for sequencing was PBMCs. These receptors were collected from a man aged 30 to 45 in good health and CMV-seronegative.

This clone has a handful of counts. This chain connects TRBV6-1 to TRBJ2-7; D is uncertain. The V gene's germline CDR1 is MNHNS and CDR2 SASEGT. With 6 bases removed from V and 4 bases from J, the gap between germline ends came to 4 bases. This CDR3 is 10 amino acids long. The CDR3 nucleotides read TGTGCCAGCAGCGGTTACGAGCAGTACTTC. As protein: CASSGYEQYF.

The rearrangement links TRBV6-5 to TRBJ2-3; unclear D gene. CDR3 length: 16 residues. V was clipped by 0 bases and J by 0 bases, with 10 bases between them. Looked up from germline, CDR1 is MNHEY and CDR2 is SVGAGI. The CDR3 spells CASSYSMPGSTDTQYF. CDR3 nucleotide sequence: TGTGCCAGCAGTTACTCGATGCCAGGAAGCACAGATACGCAGTATTTT.

This clone was observed a handful of times. The V and J genes are TRBV5-1 and TRBJ1-1; 9 bases are a match to TRBD1. This CDR3 region has 13 residues. J gave up 6 bases and V 0 bases, and 0 bases lay outside the gene matches. Germline V CDR1 and CDR2: SGHRS, YFSETQ. CDR3 coding DNA: TGCGCCAGCAGCTTGGGGGACAGGGCTGAAGCTTTCTTT. Protein product: CASSLGDRAEAFF.

This clone appeared a single time. The chain couples TRBV6-1 to TRBJ2-1; 9 bases match TRBD1. Per the germline V gene, CDR1 is MNHNS and CDR2 is SASEGT. The J segment lost 5 bases and the V segment lost 2 bases, leaving 4 bases of the junction unmatched. The CDR3 contains 15 residues. Written as DNA, the CDR3 is TGTGCCAGCAGTGAAATGGGACAGGGCAACAATGAGCAGTTCTTC. It translates to CASSEMGQGNNEQFF.

V is TRBV28 and J is TRBJ2-1; maybe TRBD2 (6 bases). The CDR3 is 14 residues long. Per germline, CDR1 MDHEN and CDR2 SYDVKM. Between the trimmed V and J ends, which lost 4 bases and 3 bases, there was a span of 10 bases. CDR3 coding DNA: TGTGCCAGCAGTTCCCGGGACTTCTACAATGAGCAGTTCTTC. Its translation: CASSSRDFYNEQFF. Full variable domain (outside the CDR3, taken from reference TRBV28 and TRBJ2-1): DVKVTQSSRYLVKRTGEKVFLECVQDMDHENMFWYRQDPGLGLRLIYFSYDVKMKEKGDIPEGYSVSREKKERFSLILESASTNQTSMYLCASSSRDFYNEQFFGPGTRLTVL.

DNA for the CDR3: TGTGCCAGCAGTCGATTCGGGAGGGATTATGCCAATGAGCAGTTCTTC. Residues: CASSRFGRDYANEQFF. The chain couples TRBV28 to TRBJ2-1; 8 nucleotides match TRBD2. This CDR3 spans 16 amino acids. CDR1 is MDHEN and CDR2 is SYDVKM in the germline V gene. J was trimmed by 6 bases and V by 5 bases; bases with no gene match: 12. Together with reference TRBV28 and TRBJ2-1, the CDR3 gives the full variable domain: DVKVTQSSRYLVKRTGEKVFLECVQDMDHENMFWYRQDPGLGLRLIYFSYDVKMKEKGDIPEGYSVSREKKERFSLILESASTNQTSMYLCASSRFGRDYANEQFFGPGTRLTVL.

This chain connects TRBV5-1 to TRBJ2-3, with TRBD2 identical over 14 bases. This CDR3 has 17 amino acids. V trimming: 0 bases; J trimming: 2 bases; junction bases outside the gene matches: 2. Germline V gene sequence: CDR1 SGHRS, CDR2 YFSETQ. The CDR3 nucleotides read TGCGCCAGCAGCTTGGGACTAGCGGGAGGGCCCACAGATACGCAGTATTTT. It translates to CASSLGLAGGPTDTQYF.

The chain links TRBV10-3 to TRBJ2-5; 7 positions match TRBD1. In germline, CDR1 is ENHRY, CDR2 SYGVKD. This CDR3 spans 14 amino acids. J was trimmed by 2 bases and V by 8 bases; bases with no gene match: 8. The CDR3 here is CAIHDGTAQETQYF. DNA for the CDR3: TGTGCCATCCACGACGGGACAGCACAAGAGACCCAGTACTTC.

Comment on this clone: One junction end does not reproduce the germline sequence, and a read error may be involved. The chain combines TRBV11-2 with TRBJ2-7; no clear D gene. Germline V gives CDR1 SGHAT, CDR2 FQNNGV. The CDR3 loop spans 13 amino acids. The DNA for the CDR3 is TGTGCCAGCAGCTTAGTTCGTCAGTACGAGCGGTACTTC. Translation gives CASSLVRQYERYF.

Comments on this clone: One end of the junction is discordant with germline, which a read error may explain. This rearrangement joins TRBV29-1 to TRBJ1-2, with 9 bases identical to TRBD1. The CDR3 runs to 13 residues. CDR1 is SQVTM and CDR2 is ANQGSEA in the germline V gene. The CDR3 bases are TGCAGCGCTAGGGACAGGGAGGAATATGGCTACCCCTTC. Translation gives CSARDREEYGYPF.

This chain connects TRBV5-1 to TRBJ2-5, with 8 bases fitting TRBD2. Trimming at V came to 0 bases and at J to 5 bases, leaving 9 bases not matched to a gene. The CDR3 extends over 16 amino acids. CDR1 SGHRS and CDR2 YFSETQ come from the germline V gene. CDR3 residues: CASSLAPSGGGETQYF. In nucleotides, the CDR3 is TGCGCCAGCAGCTTGGCACCCAGCGGGGGAGGTGAGACCCAGTACTTC. Looking up the rest from reference TRBV5-1 and TRBJ2-5 gives the full variable domain: KAGVTQTPRYLIKTRGQQVTLSCSPISGHRSVSWYQQTPGQGLQFLFEYFSETQRNKGNFPGRFSGRQFSNSRSEMNVSTLELGDSALYLCASSLAPSGGGETQYFGPGTRLLVL.

A single count supports this clone. The genes are TRBV5-1 and TRBJ1-2; 7 positions agree with TRBD1. V was pared by 4 bases and J by 4 bases, with 7 bases of the junction left unmatched. Germline V lookup: CDR1 SGHRS, CDR2 YFSETQ. This CDR3 is 14 amino acids long. CDR3 DNA sequence: TGCGCCAGCAGCAGAACAGGGGAGCCCTATGGCTACACCTTC. This translates into CASSRTGEPYGYTF. Using reference TRBV5-1 and TRBJ1-2 for the parts outside the CDR3, the full variable domain is KAGVTQTPRYLIKTRGQQVTLSCSPISGHRSVSWYQQTPGQGLQFLFEYFSETQRNKGNFPGRFSGRQFSNSRSEMNVSTLELGDSALYLCASSRTGEPYGYTFGSGTRLTVV.

This clone was counted a single time. This chain uses TRBV6-1 with TRBJ2-1; 10 nucleotides line up with TRBD2. The CDR3 has 16 residues. V lost 0 bases, J lost 7 bases, and 6 bases stayed unmatched. The V gene's germline CDR1 is MNHNS and CDR2 SASEGT. This CDR3 is CASSEAPSGGGNEQFF. The CDR3, as DNA: TGTGCCAGCAGTGAAGCGCCCAGCGGGGGGGGGAATGAGCAGTTCTTC.

This clone was counted between two and nine times. The V and J genes are TRBV6-1 and TRBJ2-3; D call uncertain. V lost 7 bases and J lost 2, with 16 bases in between. Germline V gives CDR1 MNHNS, CDR2 SASEGT. The length of the CDR3 is 15 residues. This CDR3 is CASKQIVLNTDTQYF. The CDR3 coding sequence is TGTGCCAGCAAACAGATTGTACTTAACACAGATACGCAGTATTTT.

The chain joins TRBV9 to TRBJ1-2; D not resolved. The germline V gene encodes CDR1 SGDLS and CDR2 YYNGEE. This CDR3 spans 15 amino acids. The V end lost 3 bases, the J end lost 4 bases, and 16 bases lay between the germline ends. CDR3 residues: CASSATREPAYGYTF. The CDR3 bases are TGTGCCAGCAGCGCAACACGGGAACCGGCCTATGGCTACACCTTC. Full variable domain (outside the CDR3, taken from reference TRBV9 and TRBJ1-2): DSGVTQTPKHLITATGQRVTLRCSPRSGDLSVYWYQQSLDQGLQFLIQYYNGEERAKGNILERFSAQQFPDLHSELNLSSLELGDSALYFCASSATREPAYGYTFGSGTRLTVV.

DNA of the CDR3: TGTGCCAGCAGCTTAGATCAAGCGGGGACTGAAGCTTTCTTT. It encodes CASSLDQAGTEAFF. V and J are TRBV5-4 and TRBJ1-1; D call uncertain. The V and J ends lost 2 bases and 5 bases respectively, with 13 bases between them. The CDR3 extends over 14 amino acids. Germline V gene sequence: CDR1 SGHNT, CDR2 YYREEE (reference sequence).

The gene calls are TRBV5-1 and TRBJ2-5; 8 nucleotides agree with TRBD1. The CDR3 is made up of 15 amino acids. Per germline, CDR1 SGHRS and CDR2 YFSETQ. J lost 5 bases, V lost 4 bases, and 10 bases had no gene match. The DNA for the CDR3 is TGCGCCAGCAGCCAGGACAGGGTGCGGATGGAGACCCAGTACTTC. Translation: CASSQDRVRMETQYF. The variable domain in full, completed from reference TRBV5-1 and TRBJ2-5, reads KAGVTQTPRYLIKTRGQQVTLSCSPISGHRSVSWYQQTPGQGLQFLFEYFSETQRNKGNFPGRFSGRQFSNSRSEMNVSTLELGDSALYLCASSQDRVRMETQYFGPGTRLLVL.

This clone was counted only a few times. The rearrangement links TRBV5-5 to TRBJ2-5, with a possible D match to TRBD2 (5 bases). CDR1 SGHKS and CDR2 YYEKEE come from the germline V gene (reference sequence). The length of the CDR3 is 12 residues. Between the trimmed V and J ends, which lost 4 bases and 9 bases, there was a span of 13 bases. The CDR3 protein is CASSTSAGAQYF. The CDR3 DNA sequence: TGTGCCAGCAGCACGAGCGCCGGGGCCCAGTACTTC.

This rearrangement joins TRBV10-3 to TRBJ2-3; the match to TRBD1 covers 7 bases. V trimming: 0 bases; J trimming: 11 bases; junction bases outside the gene matches: 5. Germline CDR1 ENHRY, CDR2 SYGVKD. The CDR3 is 13 residues long. The CDR3: CAISESQGVRQYF. The CDR3 DNA sequence: TGTGCCATCAGTGAGTCGCAGGGGGTTCGGCAGTATTTT.

This clone was recorded a few times. The chain recombines TRBV28 with TRBJ2-3; TRBD1 matches 9 bases. CDR1 and CDR2 from the germline V gene are MDHEN and SYDVKM. This CDR3 is built from 16 residues. V was pared by 4 bases and J by 4 bases, with 9 bases of the junction left unmatched. CDR3 region: CASSSQFGTGSDTQYF. In nucleotides, the CDR3 is TGTGCCAGCAGTTCCCAGTTCGGGACAGGGTCAGATACGCAGTATTTT.

Of note for this clone: This sample includes further DNA sequences coding for the same CDR3. This chain connects TRBV28 to TRBJ1-2, with 7 bases lining up with TRBD1. This CDR3 region has 13 residues. V lost 6 bases to trimming and J lost 8 bases; unmatched junction nucleotides: 9. Germline V gives CDR1 MDHEN, CDR2 SYDVKM. The CDR3 reads CASSPDRVGGYTF. CDR3 sequence (DNA): TGTGCCAGCAGCCCCGACAGGGTAGGGGGCTACACCTTC.

The chain has TRBV6-4 and TRBJ1-2; 7 nucleotides align to TRBD1. The CDR3 spans 16 residues. V was clipped by 8 bases and J by 2 bases; unmatched bases: 14. The germline CDR1 and CDR2 sequences are MRHNA and SNTAGT. DNA for the CDR3: TGTGCCAGCGGGATCAACAGGGGACTGGGGAACTATGGCTACACCTTC. Translated: CASGINRGLGNYGYTF.

The chain uses TRBV19 and TRBJ2-7; D gene uncertain. The CDR3 covers 14 residues. CDR1 is LNHDA and CDR2 is SQIVND in the germline V gene (reference sequence). Trimming pared 5 bases from V and 0 bases from J, leaving 11 bases between. CDR3 sequence reads: CASSELTFSYEQYF. CDR3 in DNA: TGTGCCAGTAGTGAGCTAACCTTCTCCTACGAGCAGTACTTC.

This chain links TRBV5-1 with TRBJ2-7; the match to TRBD1 covers 7 bases. The CDR3 is made up of 15 amino acids. J lost 4 bases, V lost 3 bases, and 10 bases had no gene match. The V gene's germline CDR1 is SGHRS and CDR2 YFSETQ. The CDR3 sequence is CASSWGRDSNYEQYF. In DNA, the CDR3 is TGCGCCAGCAGCTGGGGCCGGGACAGTAATTACGAGCAGTACTTC. Using reference TRBV5-1 and TRBJ2-7 for the parts outside the CDR3, the full variable domain is KAGVTQTPRYLIKTRGQQVTLSCSPISGHRSVSWYQQTPGQGLQFLFEYFSETQRNKGNFPGRFSGRQFSNSRSEMNVSTLELGDSALYLCASSWGRDSNYEQYFGPGTRLTVT.

The chain recombines TRBV6-5 with TRBJ2-7; 9 bases map to TRBD1. Germline-derived CDR1 and CDR2 are MNHEY and SVGAGI. This CDR3 region has 14 residues. The junction had 11 bases not matched to a gene; V was cut back by 7 bases and J by 7 bases. CDR3 bases: TGTGCCAGCAAGCCGGGACAGGGATCGGGAGAGCAGTACTTC. Protein: CASKPGQGSGEQYF.

The chain couples TRBV12-5 to TRBJ1-1, with TRBD1 matching over 8 bases. CDR1 and CDR2 from the germline V gene are LGHNT and FRNRAP. This CDR3 contains 16 residues. The V segment lost 2 bases and the J segment 3 bases; nucleotides outside the gene matches: 8. CDR3 nucleotides: TGTGCTAGTGGTTTGACCCGACAGGGGCAGGACACTGAAGCTTTCTTT. Translated, it gives CASGLTRQGQDTEAFF.